This passage covers 31 T cell receptor beta chains from one sample sequenced in a study of cytomegalovirus exposure and HLA in healthy donors. The PCR contained 60 Vbeta and 13 Jbeta primers. Libraries were prepared by immunoSEQ multiplex PCR; TCRdb keeps only in-frame clonotypes and omits some of them. The data show around 220,000 clones, roughly 80% seen once. The sequencing sample was made of PBMCs. These receptors were obtained from a girl aged 2-10 years in good health and CMV-seronegative.

This chain links TRBV6-5 with TRBJ2-3, with TRBD1 matching over 9 bases. The CDR3 sequence is 15 residues long. Germline CDR1 reads MNHEY; CDR2 reads SVGAGI. J gave up 4 bases and V 6 bases, and 8 bases lay outside the gene matches. CDR3 amino acids: CASRLQGANADTQYF. CDR3 sequence (DNA): TGTGCCAGCAGATTACAGGGGGCCAATGCAGATACGCAGTATTTT.

This clone was seen a single time. The rearrangement links TRBV6-1 to TRBJ2-5, with D unclear. The last part of the DNA fits TRBJ2-7 better; the J call may be wrong. CDR1 and CDR2 (germline): MNHNS, SASEGT. The CDR3 runs to 13 residues. CDR3 coding DNA: TGTGCCAGCAGTCAGACACCATCCTACGAGCAGTACTTC. Protein product: CASSQTPSYEQYF.

This chain connects TRBV2 to TRBJ1-5, with D possibly TRBD1 on 6 matching bases. Germline loops: CDR1 SNHLY, CDR2 FYNNEI. This CDR3 comprises 17 residues. Trimming removed 8 bases from V and 11 bases from J, with 31 bases in between. The CDR3 spells CASLSGSGGAGSRAQHF. The DNA of the CDR3 is TGTGCCAGCCTCAGTGGGTCGGGGGGCGCGGGATCGAGGGCCCAGCATTTT.

This rearrangement joins TRBV7-9 to TRBJ1-5, with D unresolved. CDR1 and CDR2 from the germline V gene are SEHNR and FQNEAQ (reference sequence). V shed 0 bases and J shed 7 bases, with 13 bases lying between them. CDR3 length: 15 amino acids. The CDR3 loop is CASSLASGFGQPQHF. CDR3 coding DNA: TGTGCCAGCAGCTTAGCGTCGGGGTTTGGGCAGCCCCAGCATTTT. The full variable domain, completed using reference TRBV7-9 and TRBJ1-5, is DTGVSQNPRHKITKRGQNVTFRCDPISEHNRLYWYRQTLGQGPEFLTYFQNEAQLEKSRLLSDRFSAERPKGSFSTLEIQRTEQGDSAMYLCASSLASGFGQPQHFGDGTRLSIL.

The chain links TRBV25-1 to TRBJ2-4; perhaps TRBD2 as D (7 bases). Germline assignment: CDR1 MGHDK and CDR2 SYGVNS. The CDR3 is 14 amino acids. V lost 6 bases and J lost 7, with 16 bases in between. CDR3 sequence: CASSPAGAWNIQYF. CDR3 nucleotides: TGTGCCAGCAGCCCGGCGGGGGCTTGGAACATTCAGTACTTC.

This rearrangement joins TRBV10-3 to TRBJ1-1; D is perhaps TRBD1 (6 bases). The CDR3 runs 14 residues. V lost 6 bases and J lost 0, with 11 bases in between. CDR1 is ENHRY and CDR2 is SYGVKD in the germline V gene. Here the CDR3 reads CAISAGTMNTEAFF. The DNA for the CDR3 is TGTGCCATCAGCGCCGGGACAATGAACACTGAAGCTTTCTTT.

This clone was detected a few times. The rearrangement links TRBV7-9 to TRBJ2-3, with TRBD2 matching over 9 bases. The length of the CDR3 is 16 residues. CDR1 SEHNR and CDR2 FQNEAQ come from the germline V gene (reference sequence). V shed 2 bases and J 4 bases; nucleotides not matched to a gene: 7. CDR3 DNA sequence: TGTGCCAGCAGCTTACGGAGCGGGGGGCGGGCAGATACGCAGTATTTT. It encodes CASSLRSGGRADTQYF.

This sequence joins TRBV19 and TRBJ1-1; 9 bases are shared with TRBD1. The CDR3 contains 16 residues. Germline CDR1 reads LNHDA; CDR2 reads SQIVND (reference sequence). J gave up 3 bases and V 6 bases, and 11 bases lay outside the gene matches. The CDR3 region is CASSDRGASMDTEAFF. DNA for the CDR3: TGTGCCAGTAGCGACAGGGGGGCTAGTATGGACACTGAAGCTTTCTTT.

As for this clone: The junction differs from germline at one of its ends, possibly a read error. The chain carries TRBV7-9 and TRBJ2-7, with TRBD2 matching over 8 bases. CDR3 length: 16 amino acids. CDR1 is SEHNR, CDR2 FQNEAQ, per germline (reference sequence). CDR3 DNA sequence: TGTTCCAGCAGCCCGTCCGGGGGGGCCCCTGGAAACGAGCAGTACTTC. It yields the protein CSSSPSGGAPGNEQYF.

The chain is built from TRBV2 and TRBJ2-5; 12 bases agree with TRBD2. This CDR3 spans 15 amino acids. Trimming took 8 bases from V and 4 from J; bases not matched to a gene: 8. Germline CDR1 reads SNHLY; CDR2 reads FYNNEI. The CDR3 is CASGGLAGRGETQYF. CDR3 DNA sequence: TGTGCCAGCGGGGGACTAGCGGGTCGAGGAGAGACCCAGTACTTC.

V usage is TRBV25-1 and J usage is TRBJ1-2; 8 positions agree with TRBD1. There are 12 residues in the CDR3. Germline CDR1 reads MGHDK; CDR2 reads SYGVNS. The V and J ends lost 3 bases and 10 bases, in that order; junction bases with no gene match: 4. The CDR3 DNA follows: TGTGCCAGCAGTGATGGGACAGGCCTCTACACCTTC. Translation gives CASSDGTGLYTF.

The chain couples TRBV29-1 to TRBJ2-7; D gene uncertain. Trimming took 0 bases from V and 2 from J, leaving 8 bases between them. The germline CDR1 and CDR2 sequences are SQVTM and ANQGSEA. The length of the CDR3 is 13 residues. In DNA form, the CDR3 reads TGCAGCGTTGAAGAAGACGGAGCCTACGAGCAGTACTTC. It encodes CSVEEDGAYEQYF.

This clone was detected a few times. Other DNA sequences in this specimen translate into the identical CDR3. The V call is TRBV27, the J call TRBJ2-7; possibly TRBD2 for D (6 bases). V lost 3 bases and J 2 bases, leaving 8 bases between the germline ends. The length of the CDR3 is 13 residues. Germline V gene lookup returns CDR1 MNHEY and CDR2 SMNVEV (reference sequence). For the CDR3, the DNA is TGTGCCAGCAGTTTGCGGGGCCCCTACGAGCAGTACTTC. Protein product: CASSLRGPYEQYF.

This chain uses TRBV13 with TRBJ2-3, with 9 nucleotides matching TRBD2. Germline V CDR1 and CDR2: PRHDT, FYEKMQ (reference sequence). J was trimmed by 4 bases and V by 2 bases; bases with no gene match: 7. This CDR3 spans 16 amino acids. Written as DNA, the CDR3 is TGTGCCAGCAGCTTACGAAGCGGGAGGACGGCAGATACGCAGTATTTT. This codes for CASSLRSGRTADTQYF.

The J gene is TRBJ1-6, the V gene TRBV11-2, with D maybe TRBD1 (5 bases). Trimming removed 5 bases at V and 4 bases at J, with 12 bases between. This CDR3 is built from 15 residues. Germline V lookup: CDR1 SGHAT, CDR2 FQNNGV. CDR3: CASSDQGSYNSPLHF. CDR3 bases: TGTGCCAGCAGCGATCAGGGCTCGTATAATTCACCCCTCCACTTT.

In this sample, this clone turned up once. The junction differs from germline at one of its ends, possibly a read error. The CDR3 sequence is CASSEGLVEQYF. The CDR3 bases are TGTGCCAGCAGCGAAGGATTAGTCGAGCAGTACTTC. The V call is TRBV6-1, the J call TRBJ2-7; D is undetermined. The germline gives CDR1 MNHNS, CDR2 SASEGT. The CDR3 is 12 amino acids.

In regard to this clone: A junction boundary mismatches the germline segment, possibly from a read error. This specimen includes other DNA sequences encoding the same CDR3. V and J are TRBV6-5 and TRBJ1-2; tentative D call: TRBD1 (6 bases). Germline CDR1 is MNHEY and CDR2 is SVGAGI. This CDR3 region has 15 residues. CDR3 residues: CASSYSGEGDYGYTF. The CDR3 DNA reads as TGCGCCAGCAGTTACTCTGGAGAGGGGGACTATGGCTACACCTTC.

To note about this clone: At one end, the junction sequence differs from germline, possibly due to a read error. J is TRBJ1-6 and V is TRBV7-9; no clear D. Germline CDR1 reads SEHNR; CDR2 reads FQNEAQ (reference sequence). CDR3 size: 19 residues. The CDR3 DNA reads as TGTTCCAGCAGCTTAGAGATCCGGCCGAGCTCCTATAGGGAGTCACCCCTCCACTTT. Translated, it gives CSSSLEIRPSSYRESPLHF.

The gene calls are TRBV10-3 and TRBJ2-7; the D gene is possibly TRBD1 (5 bases). CDR1 and CDR2 from the germline V gene are ENHRY and SYGVKD. CDR3 length: 13 amino acids. The CDR3 DNA is TGTGACGAAGCCCGAGACAGCGTCTACGAGCAGTACTTC. It is translated as CDEARDSVYEQYF.

The chain's CDR3 is CAISELQVGGGRYF. CDR3 nucleotides: TGTGCCATCAGTGAGTTACAAGTCGGGGGGGGTCGGTATTTT. V is TRBV10-3 and J is TRBJ2-3; 8 nucleotides align to TRBD2. The CDR3 length is 14 residues. The V and J ends lost 1 base and 14 bases, in that order; junction bases with no gene match: 11. Germline V gene sequence: CDR1 ENHRY, CDR2 SYGVKD.

This clone was seen a handful of times. The V call is TRBV28, the J call TRBJ1-1; no clear D gene. Trimming shortened V by 5 bases and J by 1 base, and 11 bases separated the two germline ends. Germline CDR1 MDHEN, CDR2 SYDVKM. The CDR3 contains 14 residues. CDR3 bases: TGTGCCAGCAGTCGAACGCGAAAGAACACTGAAGCTTTCTTT. Encoded protein: CASSRTRKNTEAFF. Filled out from reference TRBV28 and TRBJ1-1, the complete variable domain reads DVKVTQSSRYLVKRTGEKVFLECVQDMDHENMFWYRQDPGLGLRLIYFSYDVKMKEKGDIPEGYSVSREKKERFSLILESASTNQTSMYLCASSRTRKNTEAFFGQGTRLTVV.

This clone was seen just once. The V and J genes are TRBV27 and TRBJ2-7; 13 positions agree with TRBD2. V dropped 9 bases and J dropped 6; count of bases not matched to a gene: 8. This CDR3 contains 14 residues. Germline values: CDR1 MNHEY, CDR2 SMNVEV (reference sequence). CDR3 sequence reads: CASSGLAGNCEQYF. The CDR3 nucleotides read TGTGCCAGTTCGGGACTAGCGGGAAACTGCGAGCAGTACTTC.

The chain couples TRBV30 to TRBJ1-2; 8 bases line up with TRBD1. Trimming at V came to 0 bases and at J to 8 bases, leaving 8 bases not matched to a gene. The CDR3 is 14 residues long. CDR1 and CDR2 (germline): GTSNPN, SVGIG (reference sequence). CDR3 sequence reads: CAWSVGRGLGGYTF. CDR3 nucleotides: TGTGCCTGGAGTGTTGGCAGGGGGCTAGGAGGCTACACCTTC.

The chain couples TRBV12-5 to TRBJ1-3; maybe TRBD1 (5 bases). Trimming pared 0 bases from V and 2 bases from J, leaving 8 bases between. Per germline, CDR1 LGHNT and CDR2 FRNRAP. The CDR3 is made up of 15 amino acids. The CDR3 protein is CASGLVVRAGNTIYF. In nucleotides, the CDR3 is TGTGCTAGTGGTTTGGTAGTCAGGGCTGGAAACACCATATATTTT.

J is TRBJ1-5 and V is TRBV7-2; 8 bases map to TRBD1. CDR1 SGHTA and CDR2 FQGNSA come from the germline V gene. The CDR3 is 14 amino acids. V trimming: 6 bases; J trimming: 2 bases; junction bases outside the gene matches: 3. CDR3: CASSQTGGNQPQHF. Here the CDR3 DNA reads TGTGCCAGCAGTCAGACAGGGGGCAATCAGCCCCAGCATTTT.

This sequence joins TRBV5-1 and TRBJ2-1; TRBD2 aligns across 8 bases. CDR3 length: 16 amino acids. CDR1 SGHRS and CDR2 YFSETQ come from the germline V gene. V lost 1 base and J lost 7; bases outside the gene matches: 10. CDR3 bases: TGCGCCAGCAGCTTGTATCCGGGGGGGCCCAAAAATGAGCAGTTCTTC. Encoded protein: CASSLYPGGPKNEQFF.

This chain uses TRBV25-1 with TRBJ1-4; 8 bases map to TRBD1. After removal of 8 bases from V and 8 bases from J, the junction contained 13 bases not matched to a gene. There are 15 residues in the CDR3. Germline V gene data show CDR1 as MGHDK and CDR2 as SYGVNS. The CDR3: CASATPGQVIEKLFF. The CDR3 bases are TGTGCCAGCGCAACACCGGGACAGGTTATAGAAAAACTGTTTTTT.

The chain has TRBV2 and TRBJ1-5, with D hard to call. CDR3 length equals 15 residues. V lost 3 bases and J 1 base, leaving 10 bases between the germline ends. The germline CDR1 and CDR2 sequences are SNHLY and FYNNEI. The CDR3 nucleotides read TGTGCCAGCAGTGACAACGGGGTAAGCAATCAGCCCCAGCATTTT. Its protein product is CASSDNGVSNQPQHF.

The V call is TRBV10-3, the J call TRBJ2-7; 7 positions agree with TRBD1. This CDR3 is 16 amino acids long. Germline CDR1 and CDR2: ENHRY and SYGVKD. The junction had 11 bases not matched to a gene; V was cut back by 6 bases and J by 0 bases. CDR3 region: CAISVGQTRGSYEQYF. For the CDR3, the DNA is TGTGCCATCAGCGTGGGACAGACCAGGGGCTCCTACGAGCAGTACTTC.

The chain carries TRBV5-1 and TRBJ2-5, with a weak D call TRBD1 (6 bases). TRBJ2-7 matches the DNA end more closely, so the J call is doubtful. CDR3 length equals 19 residues. Per germline, CDR1 SGHRS and CDR2 YFSETQ. The CDR3 sequence: CASSPLVRGGSYGSYEQYF. The CDR3 DNA reads TGCGCCAGCAGCCCACTTGTTCGTGGGGGCTCCTACGGCTCCTACGAGCAGTACTTC.

The chain employs TRBV9 and TRBJ2-5; D unresolved. The CDR3 runs 14 residues. The V gene's germline CDR1 is SGDLS and CDR2 YYNGEE. Deletions cut 0 bases from V and 5 bases from J, with 11 bases between. CDR3 protein: CASSVGSSGETQYF. In DNA, the CDR3 is TGTGCCAGCAGCGTAGGGAGTTCTGGGGAGACCCAGTACTTC.